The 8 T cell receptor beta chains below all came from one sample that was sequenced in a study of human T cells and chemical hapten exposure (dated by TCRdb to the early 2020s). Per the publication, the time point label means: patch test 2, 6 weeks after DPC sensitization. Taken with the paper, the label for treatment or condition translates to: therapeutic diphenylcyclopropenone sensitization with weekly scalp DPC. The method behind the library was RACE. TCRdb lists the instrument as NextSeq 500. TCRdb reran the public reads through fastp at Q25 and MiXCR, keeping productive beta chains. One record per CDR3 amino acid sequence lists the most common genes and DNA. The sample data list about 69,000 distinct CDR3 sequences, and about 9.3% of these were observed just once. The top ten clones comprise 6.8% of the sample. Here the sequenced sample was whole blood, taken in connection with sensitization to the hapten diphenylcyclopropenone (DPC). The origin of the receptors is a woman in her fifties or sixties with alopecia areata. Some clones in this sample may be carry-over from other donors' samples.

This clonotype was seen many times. The DNA of the CDR3 is TGTGCCAGCAGCCTATATGGGACGGTGAACACTGAAGCTTTCTTT. Translation: CASSLYGTVNTEAFF. V is TRBV7-2 and J is TRBJ1-1; maybe TRBD1 (5 bases). This CDR3 comprises 15 residues. The germline V gene has CDR1 SGHTA and CDR2 FQGNSA. With 5 bases removed from V and 0 bases from J, the gap between germline ends came to 13 bases.

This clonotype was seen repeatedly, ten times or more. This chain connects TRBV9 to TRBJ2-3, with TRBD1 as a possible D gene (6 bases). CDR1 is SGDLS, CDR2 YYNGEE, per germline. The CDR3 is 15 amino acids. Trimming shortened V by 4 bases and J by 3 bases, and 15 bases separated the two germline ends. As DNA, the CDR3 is TGTGCCAGCAGCCCTACAGGGTCAGGTACAGATACGCAGTATTTT. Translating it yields CASSPTGSGTDTQYF.

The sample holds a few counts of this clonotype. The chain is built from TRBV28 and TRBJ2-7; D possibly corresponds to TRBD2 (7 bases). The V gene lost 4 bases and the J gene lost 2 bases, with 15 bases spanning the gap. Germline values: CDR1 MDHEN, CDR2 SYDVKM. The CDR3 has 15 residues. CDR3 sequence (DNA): TGTGCCAGCAGTTGGGGGGGCCCGGGGCCCTACGAGCAGTACTTC. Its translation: CASSWGGPGPYEQYF. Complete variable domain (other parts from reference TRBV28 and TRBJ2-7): DVKVTQSSRYLVKRTGEKVFLECVQDMDHENMFWYRQDPGLGLRLIYFSYDVKMKEKGDIPEGYSVSREKKERFSLILESASTNQTSMYLCASSWGGPGPYEQYFGPGTRLTVT.

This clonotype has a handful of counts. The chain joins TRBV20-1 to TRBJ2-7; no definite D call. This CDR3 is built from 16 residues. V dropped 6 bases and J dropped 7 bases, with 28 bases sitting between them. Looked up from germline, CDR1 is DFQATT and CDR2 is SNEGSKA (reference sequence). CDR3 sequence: CSARPLGASLGQEQYF. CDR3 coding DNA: TGCAGTGCCAGACCCCTAGGCGCATCCCTAGGTCAAGAGCAGTACTTC.

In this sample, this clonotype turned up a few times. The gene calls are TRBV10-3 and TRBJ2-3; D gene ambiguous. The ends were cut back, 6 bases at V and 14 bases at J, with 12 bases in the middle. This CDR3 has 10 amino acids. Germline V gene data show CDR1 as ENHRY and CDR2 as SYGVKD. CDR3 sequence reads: CAIREDKTYF. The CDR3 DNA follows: TGTGCCATCAGAGAAGACAAAACGTATTTT.

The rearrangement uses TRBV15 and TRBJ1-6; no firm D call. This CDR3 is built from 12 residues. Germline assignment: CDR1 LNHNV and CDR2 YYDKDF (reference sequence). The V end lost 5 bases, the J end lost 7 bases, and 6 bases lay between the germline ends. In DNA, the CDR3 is TGTGCCACCAGCGAAGGGAATTCACCCCTCCACTTT. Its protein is CATSEGNSPLHF.

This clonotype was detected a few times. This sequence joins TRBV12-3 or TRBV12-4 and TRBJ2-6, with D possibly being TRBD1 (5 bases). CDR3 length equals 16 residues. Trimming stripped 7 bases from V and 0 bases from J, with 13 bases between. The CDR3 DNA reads TGTGCCAGCACCAGAGACAGAATCTCTGGGGCCAACGTCCTGACTTTC. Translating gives CASTRDRISGANVLTF.

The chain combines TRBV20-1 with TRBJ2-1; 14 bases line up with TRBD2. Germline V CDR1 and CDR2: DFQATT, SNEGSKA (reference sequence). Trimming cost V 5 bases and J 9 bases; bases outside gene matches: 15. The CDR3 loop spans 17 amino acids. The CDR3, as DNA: TGCAGTGCTTCTGATACGACTAGCGGGAGGGCCTTTGGTGAGCAGTTCTTC. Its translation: CSASDTTSGRAFGEQFF.